The 8 T cell receptor beta chains below were found in one sample sequenced in a study of T cells expressing NK-cell markers. With the 5' RACE reads reprocessed, TCRdb shows one record per CDR3 protein and no DNA. Its table lists some 280,000 distinct CDR3 sequences. The material sequenced was blood T cells: a sorted CD56 or NKG2C T cell subset, CD4+ or CD8+ T cells, or bulk PBMC T cells (not recorded which). The receptors shown here come from a young man in good health.

This sequence joins TRBV4-1 and TRBJ2-2; as DNA is missing, the TRBD2 call by TCRdb cannot be tested. Per germline, CDR1 MGHRA and CDR2 YSYEKL. This CDR3 comprises 17 residues. This chain's CDR3 is CASSQTIAGRGTGELFF.

The chain joins TRBV5-6 to TRBJ2-5; TCRdb's D gene call, TRBD1, goes unchecked for lack of DNA. The CDR3 is made up of 14 amino acids. Looked up from germline, CDR1 is SGHDT and CDR2 is YYEEEE. CDR3 protein: CASSLEVQEETQYF.

The chain is built from TRBV19 and TRBJ2-1; there is no DNA to check the TCRdb D call of TRBD1. Germline lookup yields CDR1 LNHDA and CDR2 SQIVND (reference sequence). The length of the CDR3 is 16 residues. The CDR3 sequence is CASSPQPGQGNNEQFF.

The chain uses TRBV11-2 and TRBJ2-1; TCRdb outputs TRBD1, but without DNA this stays unchecked. CDR1 is SGHAT and CDR2 is FQNNGV in the germline V gene. CDR3 size: 15 residues. CDR3 region: CASRKPGGSSAEQFF.

The genes are TRBV7-8 and TRBJ1-5. The germline V gene has CDR1 SGHVS and CDR2 FQNEAQ. This CDR3 contains 16 residues. The CDR3 sequence: CASSPTRGTSNQPQHF.

V is TRBV5-1 and J is TRBJ2-1; there is no DNA to check the TCRdb D call of TRBD2. The CDR3 covers 16 residues. Germline CDR1 is SGHRS and CDR2 is YFSETQ. The CDR3 region is CASSFLTSRGQNEQFF.

The chain joins TRBV20-1 to TRBJ2-1; there is no DNA to check the TCRdb D call of TRBD1. The CDR3 contains 14 residues. The germline gives CDR1 DFQATT, CDR2 SNEGSKA (reference sequence). The CDR3 is CSAKPGDRLNEQFF.

CDR3: CASSQEGTGQAFF. V is TRBV3-1 and J is TRBJ1-1; TCRdb returns TRBD1, unconfirmable since there is no DNA. Germline values: CDR1 LGHDT, CDR2 YNNKEL (reference sequence). The CDR3 consists of 13 residues.